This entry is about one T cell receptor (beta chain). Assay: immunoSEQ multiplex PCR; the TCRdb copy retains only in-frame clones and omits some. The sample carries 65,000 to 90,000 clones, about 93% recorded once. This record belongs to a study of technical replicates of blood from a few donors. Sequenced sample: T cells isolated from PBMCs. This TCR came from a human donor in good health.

CDR3 loop: CASSLGQFSEAFF. In nucleotides, the CDR3 is TGTGCCAGTAGTTTAGGACAGTTTTCTGAAGCTTTCTTT. The chain is built from TRBV19 and TRBJ1-1; D is perhaps TRBD1 (6 bases). Germline lookup yields CDR1 LNHDA and CDR2 SQIVND (reference sequence). This CDR3 region has 13 residues. V lost 5 bases and J 6 bases, leaving 13 bases between the germline ends. The full variable domain, with the rest looked up from reference TRBV19 and TRBJ1-1, is DGGITQSPKYLFRKEGQNVTLSCEQNLNHDAMYWYRQDPGQGLRLIYYSQIVNDFQKGDIAEGYSVSREKKESFPLTVTSAQKNPTAFYLCASSLGQFSEAFFGQGTRLTVV.